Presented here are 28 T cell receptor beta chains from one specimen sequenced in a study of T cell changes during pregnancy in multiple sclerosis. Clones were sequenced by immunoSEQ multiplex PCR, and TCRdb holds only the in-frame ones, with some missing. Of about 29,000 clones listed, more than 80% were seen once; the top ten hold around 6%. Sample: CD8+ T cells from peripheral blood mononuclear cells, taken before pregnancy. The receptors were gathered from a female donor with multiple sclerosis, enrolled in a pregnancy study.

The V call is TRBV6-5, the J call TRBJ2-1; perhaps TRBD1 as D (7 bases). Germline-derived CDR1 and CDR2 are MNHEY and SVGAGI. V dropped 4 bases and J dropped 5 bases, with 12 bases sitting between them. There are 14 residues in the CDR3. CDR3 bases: TGTGCCAGCAGTTCGACAGGGACTCACAATGAGCAGTTCTTC. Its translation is CASSSTGTHNEQFF.

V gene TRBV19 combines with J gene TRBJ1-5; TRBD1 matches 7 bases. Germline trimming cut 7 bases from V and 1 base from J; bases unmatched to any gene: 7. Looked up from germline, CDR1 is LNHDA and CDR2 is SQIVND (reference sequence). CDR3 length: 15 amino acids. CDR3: CASINRDRSNQPQHF. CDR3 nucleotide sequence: TGTGCCAGTATTAACCGGGACAGAAGCAATCAGCCCCAGCATTTT.

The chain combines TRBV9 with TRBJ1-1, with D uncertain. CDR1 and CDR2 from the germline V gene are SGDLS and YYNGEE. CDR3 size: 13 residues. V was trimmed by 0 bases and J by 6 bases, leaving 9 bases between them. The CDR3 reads CASSVVEFPEAFF. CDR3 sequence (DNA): TGTGCCAGCAGCGTAGTGGAGTTTCCTGAAGCTTTCTTT.

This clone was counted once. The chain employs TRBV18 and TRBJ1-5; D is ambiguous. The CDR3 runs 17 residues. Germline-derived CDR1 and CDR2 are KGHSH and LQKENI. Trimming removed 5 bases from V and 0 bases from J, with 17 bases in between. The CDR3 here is CASSESASYYSNQPQHF. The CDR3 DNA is TGTGCCAGCTCAGAGTCCGCCAGTTACTATAGCAATCAGCCCCAGCATTTT. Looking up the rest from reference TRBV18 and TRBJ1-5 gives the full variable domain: NAGVMQNPRHLVRRRGQEARLRCSPMKGHSHVYWYRQLPEEGLKFMVYLQKENIIDESGMPKERFSAEFPKEGPSILRIQQVVRGDSAAYFCASSESASYYSNQPQHFGDGTRLSIL.

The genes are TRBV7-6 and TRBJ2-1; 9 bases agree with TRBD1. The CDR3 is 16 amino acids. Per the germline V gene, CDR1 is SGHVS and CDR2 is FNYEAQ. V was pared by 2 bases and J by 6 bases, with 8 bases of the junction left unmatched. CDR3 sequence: CASSLTPGTGSNEQFF. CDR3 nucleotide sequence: TGTGCCAGCAGCTTAACCCCCGGGACAGGGTCCAATGAGCAGTTCTTC.

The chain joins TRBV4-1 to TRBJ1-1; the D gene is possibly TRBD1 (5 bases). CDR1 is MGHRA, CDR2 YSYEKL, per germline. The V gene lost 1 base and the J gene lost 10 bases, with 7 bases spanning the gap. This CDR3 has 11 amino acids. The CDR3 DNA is TGCGCCAGCAGCCAAGGGCAGGGAGCTTTCTTT. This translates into CASSQGQGAFF.

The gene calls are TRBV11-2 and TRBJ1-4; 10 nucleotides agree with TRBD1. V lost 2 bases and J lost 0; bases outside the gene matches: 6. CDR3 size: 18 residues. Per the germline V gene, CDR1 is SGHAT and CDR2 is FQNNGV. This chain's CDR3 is CASSLSSGTGATNEKLFF. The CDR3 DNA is TGTGCCAGCAGCTTATCTTCGGGGACAGGGGCAACTAATGAAAAACTGTTTTTT. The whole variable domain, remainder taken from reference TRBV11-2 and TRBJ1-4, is EAGVAQSPRYKIIEKRQSVAFWCNPISGHATLYWYQQILGQGPKLLIQFQNNGVVDDSQLPKDRFSAERLKGVDSTLKIQPAKLEDSAVYLCASSLSSGTGATNEKLFFGSGTQLSVL.

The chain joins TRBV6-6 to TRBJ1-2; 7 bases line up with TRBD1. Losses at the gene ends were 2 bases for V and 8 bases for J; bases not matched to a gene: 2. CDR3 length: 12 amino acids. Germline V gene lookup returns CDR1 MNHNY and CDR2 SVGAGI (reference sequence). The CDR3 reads CASSYVQGGYTF. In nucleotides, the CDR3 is TGTGCCAGCAGTTACGTACAGGGGGGCTACACCTTC.

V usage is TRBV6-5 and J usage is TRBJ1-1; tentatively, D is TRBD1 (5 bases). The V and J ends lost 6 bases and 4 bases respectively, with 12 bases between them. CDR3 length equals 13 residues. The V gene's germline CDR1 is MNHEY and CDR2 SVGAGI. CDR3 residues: CASRRPGGTEAFF. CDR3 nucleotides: TGTGCCAGCAGAAGGCCGGGGGGCACTGAAGCTTTCTTT.

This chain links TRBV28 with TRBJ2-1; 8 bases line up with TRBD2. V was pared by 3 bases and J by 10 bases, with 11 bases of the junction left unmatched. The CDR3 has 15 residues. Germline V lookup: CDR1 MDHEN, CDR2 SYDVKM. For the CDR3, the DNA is TGTGCCAGCAGTTTCAGCGGGAGTGCCGCCTACGAGCAGTTCTTC. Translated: CASSFSGSAAYEQFF.

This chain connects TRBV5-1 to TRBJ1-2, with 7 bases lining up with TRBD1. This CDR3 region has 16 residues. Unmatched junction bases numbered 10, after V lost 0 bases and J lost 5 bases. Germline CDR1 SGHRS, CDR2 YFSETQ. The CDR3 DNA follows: TGCGCCAGCAGCTTGGGAATGACAGGGTCGGCGTATGGCTACACCTTC. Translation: CASSLGMTGSAYGYTF.

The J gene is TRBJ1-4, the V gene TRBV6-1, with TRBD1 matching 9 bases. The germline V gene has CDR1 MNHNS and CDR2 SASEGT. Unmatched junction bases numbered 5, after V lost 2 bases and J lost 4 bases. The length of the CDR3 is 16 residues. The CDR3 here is CASSELPGQGNEKLFF. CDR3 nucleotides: TGTGCCAGCAGTGAACTTCCGGGACAGGGTAATGAAAAACTGTTTTTT.

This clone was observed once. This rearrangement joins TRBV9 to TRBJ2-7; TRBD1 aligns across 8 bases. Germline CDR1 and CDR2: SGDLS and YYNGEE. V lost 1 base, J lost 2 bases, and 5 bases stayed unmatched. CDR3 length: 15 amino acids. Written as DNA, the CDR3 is TGTGCCAGCAGCGTAACTCCGGGACAGGCCTACGAGCAGTACTTC. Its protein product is CASSVTPGQAYEQYF.

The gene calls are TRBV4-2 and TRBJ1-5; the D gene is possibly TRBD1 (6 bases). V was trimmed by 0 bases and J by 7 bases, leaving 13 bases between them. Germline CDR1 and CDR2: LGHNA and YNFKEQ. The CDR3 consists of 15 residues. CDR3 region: CASSQESGEWQPQHF. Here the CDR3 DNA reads TGTGCCAGCAGCCAAGAGTCAGGGGAATGGCAGCCCCAGCATTTT.

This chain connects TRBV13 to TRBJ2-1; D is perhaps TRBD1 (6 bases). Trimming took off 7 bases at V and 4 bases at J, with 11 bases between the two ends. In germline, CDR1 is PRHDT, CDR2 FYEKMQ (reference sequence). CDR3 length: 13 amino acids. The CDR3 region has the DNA TGTGCCAGCACCAAAAGGGGGTACAATGAGCAGTTCTTC. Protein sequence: CASTKRGYNEQFF.

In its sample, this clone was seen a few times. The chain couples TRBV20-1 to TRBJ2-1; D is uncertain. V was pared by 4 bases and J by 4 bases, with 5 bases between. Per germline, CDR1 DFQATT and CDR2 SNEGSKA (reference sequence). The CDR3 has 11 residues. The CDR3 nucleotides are TGCAGTGCTAATCTTTACAATGAGCAGTTCTTC. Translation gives CSANLYNEQFF.

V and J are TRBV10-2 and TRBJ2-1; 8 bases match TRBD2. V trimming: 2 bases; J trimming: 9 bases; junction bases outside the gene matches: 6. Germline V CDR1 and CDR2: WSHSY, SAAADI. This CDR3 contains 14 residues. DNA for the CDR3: TGCGCCAGCAGTGAGGCGCCGGGAGGGGGTGAGCAGTTCTTC. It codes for CASSEAPGGGEQFF.

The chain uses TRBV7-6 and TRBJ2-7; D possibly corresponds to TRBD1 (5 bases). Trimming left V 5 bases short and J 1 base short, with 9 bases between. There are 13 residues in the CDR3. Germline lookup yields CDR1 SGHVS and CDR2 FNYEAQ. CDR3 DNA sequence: TGTGCCAGCAGCGCTCCAGGGTCCTACGAGCAGTACTTC. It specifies CASSAPGSYEQYF.

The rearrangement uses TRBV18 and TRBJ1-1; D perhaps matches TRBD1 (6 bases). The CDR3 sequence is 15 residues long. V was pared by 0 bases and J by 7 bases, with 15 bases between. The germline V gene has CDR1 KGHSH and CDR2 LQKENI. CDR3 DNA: TGTGCCAGCTCACCACCAGCTACACAGGGAATTGAAGCTTTCTTT. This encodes CASSPPATQGIEAFF. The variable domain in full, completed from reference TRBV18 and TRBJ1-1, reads NAGVMQNPRHLVRRRGQEARLRCSPMKGHSHVYWYRQLPEEGLKFMVYLQKENIIDESGMPKERFSAEFPKEGPSILRIQQVVRGDSAAYFCASSPPATQGIEAFFGQGTRLTVV.

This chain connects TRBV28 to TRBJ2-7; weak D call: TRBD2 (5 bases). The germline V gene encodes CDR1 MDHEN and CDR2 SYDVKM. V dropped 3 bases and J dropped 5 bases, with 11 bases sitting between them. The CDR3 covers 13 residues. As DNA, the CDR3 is TGTGCCAGCAGTTTGGCCGGGAACCACGAGCAGTACTTC. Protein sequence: CASSLAGNHEQYF.

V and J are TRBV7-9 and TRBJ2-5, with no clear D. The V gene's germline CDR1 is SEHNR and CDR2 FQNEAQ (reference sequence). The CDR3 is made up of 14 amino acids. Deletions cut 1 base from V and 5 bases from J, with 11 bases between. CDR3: CASSLDGERETQYF. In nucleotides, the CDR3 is TGTGCCAGCAGCTTAGATGGTGAGAGGGAGACCCAGTACTTC.

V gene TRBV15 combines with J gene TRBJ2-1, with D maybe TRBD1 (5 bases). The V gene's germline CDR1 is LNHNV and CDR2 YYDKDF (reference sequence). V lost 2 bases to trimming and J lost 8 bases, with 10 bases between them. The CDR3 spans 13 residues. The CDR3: CATSRSRGDEQFF. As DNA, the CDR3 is TGTGCCACCAGCAGATCTAGGGGCGATGAGCAGTTCTTC.

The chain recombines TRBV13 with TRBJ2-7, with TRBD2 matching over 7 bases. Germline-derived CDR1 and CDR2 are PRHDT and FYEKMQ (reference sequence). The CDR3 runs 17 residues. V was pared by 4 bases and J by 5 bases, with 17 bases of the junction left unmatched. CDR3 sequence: CASSSLARTRKLDEQYF. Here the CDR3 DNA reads TGTGCCAGCAGCTCCTTAGCCCGGACTAGAAAACTCGACGAGCAGTACTTC.

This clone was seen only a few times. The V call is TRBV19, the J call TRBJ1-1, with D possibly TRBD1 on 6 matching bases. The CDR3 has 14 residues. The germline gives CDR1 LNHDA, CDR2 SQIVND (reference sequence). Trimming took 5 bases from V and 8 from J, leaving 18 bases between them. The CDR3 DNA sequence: TGTGCCAGTAGTCATCTGACAGGACCAGAGGAAGCTTTCTTT. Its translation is CASSHLTGPEEAFF.

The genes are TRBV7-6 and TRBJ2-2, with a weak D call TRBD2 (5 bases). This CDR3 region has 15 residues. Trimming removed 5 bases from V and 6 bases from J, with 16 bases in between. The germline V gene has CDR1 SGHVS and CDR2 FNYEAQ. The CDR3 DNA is TGTGCCAGCAGCCCAGGAGGCGTTTCGGCCGGGGAGCTGTTTTTT. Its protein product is CASSPGGVSAGELFF.

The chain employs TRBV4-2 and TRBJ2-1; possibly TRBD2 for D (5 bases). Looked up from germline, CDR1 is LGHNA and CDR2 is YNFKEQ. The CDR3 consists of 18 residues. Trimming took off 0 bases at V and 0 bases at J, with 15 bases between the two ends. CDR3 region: CASSQDRLLGSSYNEQFF. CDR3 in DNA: TGTGCCAGCAGCCAAGATCGCCTGTTAGGGAGCTCCTACAATGAGCAGTTCTTC.

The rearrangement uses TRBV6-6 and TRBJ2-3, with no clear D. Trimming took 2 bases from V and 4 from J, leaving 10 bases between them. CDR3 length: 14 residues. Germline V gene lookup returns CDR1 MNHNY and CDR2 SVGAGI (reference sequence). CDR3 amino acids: CASSYVDNPDTQYF. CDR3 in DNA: TGTGCCAGCAGTTACGTAGATAATCCAGATACGCAGTATTTT.

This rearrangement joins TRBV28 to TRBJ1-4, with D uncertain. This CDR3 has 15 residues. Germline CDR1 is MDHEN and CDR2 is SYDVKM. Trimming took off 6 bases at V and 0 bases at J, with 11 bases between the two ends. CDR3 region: CASRSLGATNEKLFF. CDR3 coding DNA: TGTGCCAGCAGATCCCTCGGGGCAACTAATGAAAAACTGTTTTTT. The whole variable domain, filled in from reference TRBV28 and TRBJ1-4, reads DVKVTQSSRYLVKRTGEKVFLECVQDMDHENMFWYRQDPGLGLRLIYFSYDVKMKEKGDIPEGYSVSREKKERFSLILESASTNQTSMYLCASRSLGATNEKLFFGSGTQLSVL.